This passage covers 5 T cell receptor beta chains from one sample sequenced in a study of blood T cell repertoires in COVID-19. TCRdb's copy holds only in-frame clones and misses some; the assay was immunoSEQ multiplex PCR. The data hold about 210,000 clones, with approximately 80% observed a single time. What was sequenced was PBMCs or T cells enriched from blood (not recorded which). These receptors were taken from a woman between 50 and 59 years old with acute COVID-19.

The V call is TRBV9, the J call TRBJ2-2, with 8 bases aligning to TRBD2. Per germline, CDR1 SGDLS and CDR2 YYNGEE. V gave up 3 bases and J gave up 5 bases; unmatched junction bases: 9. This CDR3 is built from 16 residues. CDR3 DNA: TGTGCCAGCAGCGCTGGAGCGGCTAGCGGGACCGGGGAGCTGTTTTTT. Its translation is CASSAGAASGTGELFF.

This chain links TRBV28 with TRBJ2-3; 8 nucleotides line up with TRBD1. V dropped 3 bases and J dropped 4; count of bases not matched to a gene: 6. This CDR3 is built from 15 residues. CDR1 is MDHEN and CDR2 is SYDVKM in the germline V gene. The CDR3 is CASSFRGRVPDTQYF. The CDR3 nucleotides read TGTGCCAGCAGTTTCAGGGGGCGGGTGCCAGATACGCAGTATTTT.

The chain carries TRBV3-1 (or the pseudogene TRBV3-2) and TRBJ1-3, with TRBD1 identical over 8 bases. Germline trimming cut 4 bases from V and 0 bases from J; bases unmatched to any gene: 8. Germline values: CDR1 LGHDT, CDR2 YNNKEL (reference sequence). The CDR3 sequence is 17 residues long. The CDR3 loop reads CASSPRGQVSSGNTIYF. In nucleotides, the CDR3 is TGTGCCAGCAGCCCAAGGGGACAGGTGAGCTCTGGAAACACCATATATTTT.

CDR3: CASRTPGQGNVLTF. The CDR3 region has the DNA TGTGCCAGCAGAACCCCGGGACAGGGGAACGTCCTGACTTTC. The chain employs TRBV6-5 and TRBJ2-6; 10 nucleotides match TRBD1. The CDR3 extends over 14 amino acids. CDR1 is MNHEY, CDR2 SVGAGI, per germline. The V segment lost 6 bases and the J segment 10 bases; nucleotides outside the gene matches: 6.

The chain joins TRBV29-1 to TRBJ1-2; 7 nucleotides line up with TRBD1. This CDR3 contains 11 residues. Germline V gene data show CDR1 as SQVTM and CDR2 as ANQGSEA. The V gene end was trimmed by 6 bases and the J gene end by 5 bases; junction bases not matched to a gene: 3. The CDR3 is CSVLQGYGYTF. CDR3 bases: TGCAGCGTCCTACAGGGGTATGGCTACACCTTC.